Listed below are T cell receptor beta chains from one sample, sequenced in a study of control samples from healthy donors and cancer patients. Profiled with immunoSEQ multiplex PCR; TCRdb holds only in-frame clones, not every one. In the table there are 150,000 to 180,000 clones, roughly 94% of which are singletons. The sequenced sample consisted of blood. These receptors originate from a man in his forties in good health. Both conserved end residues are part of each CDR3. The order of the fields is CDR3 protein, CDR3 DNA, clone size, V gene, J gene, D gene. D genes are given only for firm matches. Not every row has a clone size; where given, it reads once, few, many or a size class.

CASSLGDSSYEQYF	TGTGCCAGCAGCTTGGGGGACAGCTCCTACGAGCAGTACTTC	-	TRBV5-5	TRBJ2-7	TRBD1
CASSYAGTGVFGYTF	TGTGCCAGCAGCTATGCCGGGACAGGGGTTTTTGGCTACACCTTC	-	TRBV2	TRBJ1-2	TRBD1
CAWSRQGGVGVGAFF	TGTGCCTGGAGTCGCCAAGGCGGTGTGGGTGTGGGAGCTTTCTTT	-	TRBV30	TRBJ1-1	-
CASSLEYTKDNEQFF	TGTGCCAGCAGCTTAGAGTACACAAAGGACAATGAGCAGTTCTTC	-	TRBV11-2	TRBJ2-1	-
CASSRLAGALTGELFF	TGTGCCAGCAGTCGACTAGCGGGGGCCCTAACCGGGGAGCTGTTTTTT	-	TRBV7-2	TRBJ2-2	TRBD2
CASSQDLLGPEAFF	TGTGCCAGCAGCCAAGACTTACTGGGTCCTGAAGCTTTCTTT	-	TRBV14	TRBJ1-1	-
CASSLEPSYEQYF	TGTGCCAGCAGTTTAGAACCGTCCTACGAGCAGTACTTC	-	TRBV12-3/TRBV12-4	TRBJ2-7	-
CASSLWQPNTEAFF	TGTGCCAGCAGCTTGTGGCAGCCTAACACTGAAGCTTTCTTT	-	TRBV5-6	TRBJ1-1	-
CASYPGHSSSTEAFF	TGTGCCAGTTATCCGGGACATAGTAGCTCCACTGAAGCTTTCTTT	once	TRBV6-5	TRBJ1-1	-
CASSTDPTKALGNTIYF	TGTGCCAGCAGCACGGACCCTACCAAGGCTCTCGGAAACACCATATATTTT	once	TRBV9	TRBJ1-3	-
CATSGGALNYGYTF	TGTGCCACCAGTGGAGGAGCGCTAAACTATGGCTACACCTTC	-	TRBV24-1	TRBJ1-2	-
CASSSTDRAGFSPLHF	TGTGCCAGCAGTTCCACCGACAGGGCAGGATTCTCACCCCTCCACTTT	once	TRBV6-5	TRBJ1-6	TRBD1
CSVGQGATEAFF	TGCAGCGTTGGGCAGGGGGCCACTGAAGCTTTCTTT	-	TRBV29-1	TRBJ1-1	TRBD1
CASSHLEGADTEAFF	TGTGCCAGCAGCCACCTGGAGGGGGCTGACACTGAAGCTTTCTTT	-	TRBV28	TRBJ1-1	TRBD1
CASSVQGSNQPQHF	TGTGCCAGCAGCGTACAGGGGAGCAATCAGCCCCAGCATTTT	-	TRBV7-2	TRBJ1-5	TRBD1
CATSYSGGHFNYGYTF	TGTGCCACCAGTTACTCGGGGGGTCATTTTAACTATGGCTACACCTTC	-	TRBV24-1	TRBJ1-2	-
CASGSRAANYGYTF	TGTGCCAGCGGATCCAGGGCAGCTAACTATGGCTACACCTTC	-	TRBV2	TRBJ1-2	-
CASSSYRGDGGYTF	TGTGCCAGCAGCTCATACAGGGGAGACGGTGGCTACACCTTC	-	TRBV7-2	TRBJ1-2	TRBD1
CASSQGGEKLFF	TGTGCCAGCTCCCAGGGAGGCGAAAAACTGTTTTTT	-	TRBV18	TRBJ1-4	-
CASSEALQGATNYGYTF	TGTGCCAGCAGTGAAGCGCTTCAGGGGGCGACTAACTATGGCTACACCTTC	few	TRBV6-1	TRBJ1-2	TRBD1
CASSHQGLAKNIQYF	TGCGCCAGCAGCCACCAGGGGCTAGCCAAAAACATTCAGTACTTC	-	TRBV4-3	TRBJ2-4	-
CASSRDGQEHQPQHF	TGTGCCAGCAGCCGAGACGGACAGGAACATCAGCCCCAGCATTTT	-	TRBV7-8	TRBJ1-5	TRBD1
CASSEVWKGRLSNQPQHF	TGTGCCAGCAGTGAAGTATGGAAAGGACGGCTTAGCAATCAGCCCCAGCATTTT	-	TRBV6-1	TRBJ1-5	-
CASSITDTGELFF	TGTGCCAGTAGTATTACCGACACCGGGGAGCTGTTTTTT	-	TRBV19	TRBJ2-2	-
CASRSYGYTF	TGTGCCAGCAGGTCCTATGGCTACACCTTC	-	TRBV28	TRBJ1-2	-
CASSFTGGDEKLFF	TGTGCCAGCAGTTTCACAGGGGGCGATGAAAAACTGTTTTTT	-	TRBV6-5	TRBJ1-4	TRBD1
CASSPSRRGAQPQHF	TGTGCCAGCAGCCCCAGTCGAAGGGGAGCACAGCCCCAGCATTTT	-	TRBV7-6	TRBJ1-5	-
CASSLRVGAGEQYF	TGTGCCAGCAGTTTAAGGGTGGGGGCGGGCGAGCAGTACTTC	once	TRBV28	TRBJ2-7	-
CASSLRQGPTEAFF	TGTGCCAGCAGCCTCCGGCAGGGGCCCACTGAAGCTTTCTTT	-	TRBV7-9	TRBJ1-1	-
CASSLFGQEYSGANVLTF	TGTGCCAGCAGCTTATTCGGACAGGAGTACTCTGGGGCCAACGTCCTGACTTTC	-	TRBV5-6	TRBJ2-6	TRBD1
CASSLRGNQPQHF	TGTGCCAGCAGCTTACGGGGTAATCAGCCCCAGCATTTT	-	TRBV7-8	TRBJ1-5	-
CASSYSLNTEAFF	TGTGCCAGCAGTTACTCGCTGAACACTGAAGCTTTCTTT	once	TRBV6-6	TRBJ1-1	-
CARVRGGDTQYF	TGTGCCAGAGTCCGGGGCGGGGATACGCAGTATTTT	-	TRBV2	TRBJ2-3	-
CASSRPSGASSYEQYF	TGCGCCAGCAGCCGCCCTAGCGGGGCAAGCTCCTACGAGCAGTACTTC	-	TRBV4-1	TRBJ2-7	TRBD2
CASRGGLNTGELFF	TGTGCCAGCAGAGGGGGGCTTAACACCGGGGAGCTGTTTTTT	-	TRBV7-2	TRBJ2-2	-
CASSGGDTEAFF	TGTGCCAGCAGTGGGGGCGACACTGAAGCTTTCTTT	-	TRBV2	TRBJ1-1	-
CASSQDLSRSTDTQYF	TGTGCCAGCAGCCAAGATCTATCCCGGTCCACAGATACGCAGTATTTT	-	TRBV14	TRBJ2-3	-
CASSQDLRSGNTIYF	TGCGCCAGCAGCCAAGACCTCCGCAGCGGAAACACCATATATTTT	-	TRBV4-3	TRBJ1-3	-
CASSLRGTTFYEQYF	TGTGCCAGCAGTCTTCGGGGGACGACTTTCTACGAGCAGTACTTC	-	TRBV5-4	TRBJ2-7	-
CASTRALNRGDYTF	TGTGCCAGCACCCGGGCCCTGAATAGGGGAGACTACACCTTC	-	TRBV2	TRBJ1-2	-
CASSDNMAGEKLFF	TGTGCCAGCAGTGATAACATGGCGGGTGAAAAACTGTTTTTT	-	TRBV2	TRBJ1-4	-
CASSHDKIGGKLFF	TGCGCCAGCAGCCACGATAAAATAGGGGGAAAACTGTTTTTT	-	TRBV4-3	TRBJ1-4	-
CASSSQNNEKLFF	TGTGCCAGCAGTTCCCAGAATAATGAAAAACTGTTTTTT	-	TRBV6-5	TRBJ1-4	-
CASSLGQGAYEQYF	TGTGCCAGCAGCTTAGGCCAAGGCGCCTACGAGCAGTACTTC	-	TRBV7-2	TRBJ2-7	-
CASSLEYSGNTIYF	TGTGCCAGCAGCTTGGAGTATTCTGGAAACACCATATATTTT	-	TRBV5-5	TRBJ1-3	-
CASSLGGAGDTEAFF	TGTGCCAGCAGCTTGGGCGGGGCGGGAGACACTGAAGCTTTCTTT	-	TRBV5-4	TRBJ1-1	-
CASSRVEGSAEAFF	TGCGCCAGCAGCCGCGTTGAGGGGAGCGCTGAAGCTTTCTTT	-	TRBV5-1	TRBJ1-1	-
CASRERQTNTGELFF	TGTGCCAGCCGGGAAAGACAGACGAACACCGGGGAGCTGTTTTTT	-	TRBV7-2	TRBJ2-2	-